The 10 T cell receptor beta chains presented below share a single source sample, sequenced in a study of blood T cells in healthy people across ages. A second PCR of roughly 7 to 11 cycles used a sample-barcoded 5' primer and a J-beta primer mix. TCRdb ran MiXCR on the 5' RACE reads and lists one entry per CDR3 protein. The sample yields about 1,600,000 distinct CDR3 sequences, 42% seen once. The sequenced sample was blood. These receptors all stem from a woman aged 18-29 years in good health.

This CDR3 is CASSLTVEGEQFF. The CDR3 coding sequence is TGCGCCAGCAGCTTAACTGTAGAGGGTGAGCAGTTCTTC. The genes are TRBV5-1 and TRBJ2-1; D possibly corresponds to TRBD2 (5 bases). This CDR3 is 13 amino acids long. CDR1 is SGHRS and CDR2 is YFSETQ in the germline V gene. V shed 2 bases and J shed 9 bases, with 12 bases lying between them. Variable domain in full (rest from reference TRBV5-1 and TRBJ2-1): KAGVTQTPRYLIKTRGQQVTLSCSPISGHRSVSWYQQTPGQGLQFLFEYFSETQRNKGNFPGRFSGRQFSNSRSEMNVSTLELGDSALYLCASSLTVEGEQFFGPGTRLTVL.

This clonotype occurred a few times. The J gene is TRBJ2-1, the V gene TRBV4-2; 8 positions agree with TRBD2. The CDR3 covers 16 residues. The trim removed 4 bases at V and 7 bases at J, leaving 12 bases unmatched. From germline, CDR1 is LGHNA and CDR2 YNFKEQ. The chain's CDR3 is CASSPQIAGLGNEQFF. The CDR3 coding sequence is TGTGCCAGCAGCCCTCAAATAGCGGGGTTAGGGAATGAGCAGTTCTTC.

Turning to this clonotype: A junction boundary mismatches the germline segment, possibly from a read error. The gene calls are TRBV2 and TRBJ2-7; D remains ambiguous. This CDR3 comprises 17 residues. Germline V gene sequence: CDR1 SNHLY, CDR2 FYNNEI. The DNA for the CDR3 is TGTGCCAGCGGTGATAGGGCAGGCGAGTACGGCTCCTACGAGCAGTACTTC. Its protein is CASGDRAGEYGSYEQYF.

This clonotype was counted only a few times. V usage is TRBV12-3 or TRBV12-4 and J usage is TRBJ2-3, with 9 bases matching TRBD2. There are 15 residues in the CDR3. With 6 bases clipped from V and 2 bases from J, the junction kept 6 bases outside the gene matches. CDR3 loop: CASRISGGPTDTQYF. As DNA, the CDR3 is TGTGCCAGCAGGATAAGCGGGGGGCCCACAGATACGCAGTATTTT.

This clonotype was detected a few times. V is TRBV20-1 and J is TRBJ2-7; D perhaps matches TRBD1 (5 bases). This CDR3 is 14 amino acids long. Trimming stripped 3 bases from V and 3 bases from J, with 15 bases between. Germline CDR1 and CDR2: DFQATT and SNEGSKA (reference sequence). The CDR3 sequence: CSASILYRLYEQYF. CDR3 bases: TGCAGTGCTAGTATACTCTACAGGCTCTACGAGCAGTACTTC.

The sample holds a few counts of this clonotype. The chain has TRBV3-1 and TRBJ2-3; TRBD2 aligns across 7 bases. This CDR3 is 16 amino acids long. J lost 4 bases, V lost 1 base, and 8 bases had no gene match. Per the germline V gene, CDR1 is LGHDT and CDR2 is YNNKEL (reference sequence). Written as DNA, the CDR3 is TGTGCCAGCAGCCAAGGTCCGGGAGGAGTCTCAGATACGCAGTATTTT. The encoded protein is CASSQGPGGVSDTQYF.

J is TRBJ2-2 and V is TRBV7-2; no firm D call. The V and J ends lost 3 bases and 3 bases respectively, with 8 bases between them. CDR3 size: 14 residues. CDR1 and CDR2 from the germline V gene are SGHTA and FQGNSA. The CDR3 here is CASSLGRYTGELFF. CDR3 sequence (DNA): TGTGCCAGCAGCTTGGGAAGATACACCGGGGAGCTGTTTTTT.

As DNA, the CDR3 is TGTGCCAGCAGCTTATCCCCTCCCCGACTAGCGAGACACTACGAGCAGTACTTC. The encoded protein is CASSLSPPRLARHYEQYF. The rearrangement uses TRBV11-2 and TRBJ2-7, with 8 bases matching TRBD2. V shed 2 bases, J shed 3 bases, and the junction held 15 bases outside the gene matches. The germline V gene encodes CDR1 SGHAT and CDR2 FQNNGV. This CDR3 is built from 18 residues.

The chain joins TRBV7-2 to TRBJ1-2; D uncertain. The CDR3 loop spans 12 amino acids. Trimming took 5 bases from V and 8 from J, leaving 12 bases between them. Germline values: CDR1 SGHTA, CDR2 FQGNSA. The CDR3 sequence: CASSPQSGGYTF. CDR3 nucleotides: TGTGCCAGCAGCCCCCAGTCGGGAGGCTACACCTTC. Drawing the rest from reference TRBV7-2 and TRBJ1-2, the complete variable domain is GAGVSQSPSNKVTEKGKDVELRCDPISGHTALYWYRQSLGQGLEFLIYFQGNSAPDKSGLPSDRFSAERTGGSVSTLTIQRTQQEDSAVYLCASSPQSGGYTFGSGTRLTVV.

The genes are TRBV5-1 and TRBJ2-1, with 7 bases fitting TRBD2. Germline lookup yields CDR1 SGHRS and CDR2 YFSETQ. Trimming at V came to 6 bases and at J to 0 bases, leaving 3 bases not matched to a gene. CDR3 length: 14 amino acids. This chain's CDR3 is CASTGTNSYNEQFF. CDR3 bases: TGCGCCAGCACCGGGACTAACTCCTACAATGAGCAGTTCTTC.